This is a list of T cell receptor beta chains from one sample in a study of cytomegalovirus exposure and HLA in healthy donors. TCRdb keeps only in-frame clones here, not all; method: immunoSEQ multiplex PCR. The profile shows about 160,000 clones, around three quarters of them singletons. The sequencing input was PBMCs. The receptors originated from a man in his forties in good health and CMV-seropositive. CDR3s include the opening cysteine and the closing phenylalanine or tryptophan. The order of the fields is J gene, clone size, V gene, D gene, CDR3 DNA, CDR3 protein. The D gene is left open where the match is weak. The size field is filled for only some rows; it gives once, few, many or a size class.

TRBJ1-5 | NA | TRBV6-5 | NA | TGTGCCAGCAGTTCACGCAGGTACAATCAGCCCCAGCATTTT | CASSSRRYNQPQHF
TRBJ1-3 | NA | TRBV6-5 | NA | TGTGCCAGCAGATCCCAGGGGTACGGAAACACCATATATTTT | CASRSQGYGNTIYF
TRBJ2-2 | NA | TRBV7-6 | TRBD2 | TGTGCCAGCAGCTTATTCTCATTCGCGGGGGGGCCGAACACCGGGGAGCTGTTTTTT | CASSLFSFAGGPNTGELFF
TRBJ2-1 | NA | TRBV7-9 | NA | TGTGCCAGCAGCTTACATGGAGGTTCGCCTGAGCAGTTCTTC | CASSLHGGSPEQFF
TRBJ1-2 | once | TRBV5-4 | TRBD1 | TGTGCCAGCAGCTCTATTAACAGGGGGGATGGCTACACCTTC | CASSSINRGDGYTF
TRBJ2-7 | NA | TRBV7-9 | TRBD2 | TGTGCCAGCAGAGGGGACTACCAGGACGAGCAGTACTTC | CASRGDYQDEQYF
TRBJ2-2 | few | TRBV11-3 | NA | TGTGCCAGCAGCTCTCGACTGGGGGCGGCCTCCGGGGAGCTGTTTTTT | CASSSRLGAASGELFF
TRBJ1-5 | once | TRBV2 | NA | TGTGCCAGCAGTGCCATACAGGGTTTCGGCAATCAGCCCCAGCATTTT | CASSAIQGFGNQPQHF
TRBJ1-4 | NA | TRBV10-1 | TRBD1 | TGCGCCAGCAGTGAGCGGGACAGAGCAACTAATGAAAAACTGTTTTTT | CASSERDRATNEKLFF
TRBJ1-1 | NA | TRBV6-5 | NA | TGTGCCAGCAGCCCTCGGGGGGGGCTTAACACTGAAGCTTTCTTT | CASSPRGGLNTEAFF
TRBJ2-1 | NA | TRBV30 | NA | TGTGCCTGGAGCGCACCAAGGGGGGGTCCCTACAATGAGCAGTTCTTC | CAWSAPRGGPYNEQFF
TRBJ2-1 | NA | TRBV29-1 | TRBD1 | TGCAGCGTTGCGCAGGGGGCTGGCAATGAGCAGTTCTTC | CSVAQGAGNEQFF
TRBJ2-5 | NA | TRBV5-4 | TRBD1 | TGTGCCAGCAGCCTTACCGGGACAGCTCAAGAGACCCAGTACTTC | CASSLTGTAQETQYF
TRBJ1-5 | few | TRBV30 | NA | TGTGCCTGGAGTGGCGACCGGGGATGGAGCAATCAGCCCCAGCATTTT | CAWSGDRGWSNQPQHF
TRBJ2-7 | once | TRBV7-2 | TRBD2 | TGTGCCAGCAGCTCTAGCGGGGGGAGCTCCTACGAGCAGTACTTC | CASSSSGGSSYEQYF
TRBJ2-5 | NA | TRBV12-5 | NA | TGTGCTAGTGGTTTGGCCCTGGGAGAGCAGTACTTC | CASGLALGEQYF
TRBJ2-7 | NA | TRBV28 | NA | TGTGCCAGCAGGTACAGGAAGAGCGAGCAGTACTTC | CASRYRKSEQYF
TRBJ2-5 | NA | TRBV7-8 | NA | TGTGCCAGCAGCTTTGCGGGGGCGTGGGGGGAGACCCAGTACTTC | CASSFAGAWGETQYF
TRBJ1-2 | NA | TRBV18 | TRBD1 | TGTGCCAGCTCACGGGGACAGAACTATGGCTACACCTTC | CASSRGQNYGYTF
TRBJ2-4 | NA | TRBV5-1 | TRBD1 | TGCGCCAGCAGCTTGGCCAGGGGGCAACGCGCCGGAAACATTCAGTACTTC | CASSLARGQRAGNIQYF
TRBJ2-7 | NA | TRBV7-3 | NA | TGTGCCAGCAGCTTAGAGGAAGAAAACTACGAGCAGTACTTC | CASSLEEENYEQYF
TRBJ2-7 | NA | TRBV27 | TRBD2 | TGTGCCAGCAGCCGTAGCGGGGCCACCTACGAGCAGTACTTC | CASSRSGATYEQYF
TRBJ1-4 | NA | TRBV19 | NA | TGTGCCAGTAGTTATCAGGTGGCAACTAATGAAAAACTGTTTTTT | CASSYQVATNEKLFF
TRBJ2-5 | NA | TRBV11-2 | TRBD2 | TGTGCCAGCAGCTTAGGCGGAGCGGGGTCCCAAGAGACCCAGTACTTC | CASSLGGAGSQETQYF
TRBJ1-1 | NA | TRBV7-9 | TRBD1 | TGTGCCAGCAGCTTAGGACAGGGTGGTTTGGTCCCTGAAGCTTTCTTT | CASSLGQGGLVPEAFF
TRBJ2-7 | NA | TRBV7-9 | NA | TGTGCCAGCAGCTTAGACAGCTCCTACGAGCAGTACTTC | CASSLDSSYEQYF
TRBJ1-5 | NA | TRBV10-3 | NA | TGTGCCATCAGTGAGTCAGACTCCAGTAGTCAGCCCCAGCATTTT | CAISESDSSSQPQHF
TRBJ1-2 | NA | TRBV9 | NA | TGTGCCAGCGGCCGCGGGGGGGGCGATGGCTACACCTTC | CASGRGGGDGYTF
TRBJ2-3 | NA | TRBV2 | TRBD1 | TGTGCCAGCCTGGAGGACAGGGCCACAGATACGCAGTATTTT | CASLEDRATDTQYF
TRBJ1-6 | NA | TRBV6-4 | NA | TGTGCCAGCAGTCCAACAGGGAATTCACCCCTCCACTTT | CASSPTGNSPLHF
TRBJ2-3 | few | TRBV7-6 | NA | TGTGCCAGCAGCTTTAGGGGTTCCAGGGGCAAGGATACGCAGTATTTT | CASSFRGSRGKDTQYF
TRBJ1-4 | NA | TRBV5-6 | TRBD1 | TGTGCCAGCAGCCCCACCGGACAGGAAGGTTACGAAAAACTGTTTTTT | CASSPTGQEGYEKLFF
TRBJ2-5 | few | TRBV5-6 | NA | TGTGCCAGCAGCTCCTGGGGCGGGGGCCCAGGGACCCAGTACTTC | CASSSWGGGPGTQYF
TRBJ1-1 | few | TRBV7-9 | TRBD1 | TGTGCCAGCAGGCAGGACAGGGGTGAAGCTTTCTTT | CASRQDRGEAFF
TRBJ1-2 | NA | TRBV9 | TRBD1 | TGTGCCAGCAGCGCCCGACAGGGATCGTACGGCTACACCTTC | CASSARQGSYGYTF
TRBJ1-6 | few | TRBV7-9 | TRBD1 | TGTGCCAGCAGCCCATGGACAGGGGGAAACAATTCACCCCTCCACTTT | CASSPWTGGNNSPLHF
TRBJ2-7 | NA | TRBV5-1 | TRBD1 | TGCGCCAGCAGCTTGGCGTCCGACAGGGGGTACGAGCAGTACTTC | CASSLASDRGYEQYF
TRBJ2-2 | NA | TRBV5-4 | NA | TGTGCCAGCAGCTTGGTAGTCGGCCCCAGGGATATCGGGGAGCTGTTTTTT | CASSLVVGPRDIGELFF
TRBJ2-2 | NA | TRBV12-5 | NA | TGTGCTCTCGGGGTGGGCGGGGAGCTGTTTTTT | CALGVGGELFF
TRBJ2-3 | NA | TRBV11-2 | NA | TGTGCCAGCAGCTCAACAGGGACAGATACGCAGTATTTT | CASSSTGTDTQYF
TRBJ2-7 | NA | TRBV7-9 | NA | TGTGCCAGCAGCTTAGCGGCAGGGGAGAACGTCGAGCAGTACTTC | CASSLAAGENVEQYF
TRBJ1-1 | NA | TRBV11-2 | NA | TGTGCCAGCAGCCGGGTGCAGGGTGTCACTGAAGCTTTCTTT | CASSRVQGVTEAFF
TRBJ1-2 | NA | TRBV28 | NA | TGTGCCAGCAGATCCGAGACAACGAACTATGGCTACACCTTC | CASRSETTNYGYTF
TRBJ1-2 | NA | TRBV4-3 | NA | TGCGCCAGCAGCCAAGATAGGGGCCAGGTCTCTTCCGGCTACACCTTC | CASSQDRGQVSSGYTF
TRBJ1-1 | few | TRBV11-2 | NA | TGTGCCAGCAGCGACCTGGGACTTTTGAACACTGAAGCTTTCTTT | CASSDLGLLNTEAFF
TRBJ2-5 | once | TRBV13 | NA | TGTGCCAGCAGCTTTATAGCGGCCCAAGAGACCCAGTACTTC | CASSFIAAQETQYF
TRBJ1-4 | many | TRBV6-1 | NA | TGTGCCAGCAGTGCTCTAGGAGGGTTGAATGAAAAACTGTTTTTT | CASSALGGLNEKLFF
TRBJ2-2 | NA | TRBV2 | NA | TGTGCCAGCAGTCTGGAGGTGAACACCGGGGAGCTGTTTTTT | CASSLEVNTGELFF
TRBJ1-3 | NA | TRBV27 | TRBD1 | TGTGCCAGCAGACCTGACAGGGCCGGAAACACCATATATTTT | CASRPDRAGNTIYF
TRBJ2-7 | NA | TRBV4-1 | TRBD1 | TGCGCCAGCAGCCAAGATGGGGACAGGGTATGGCAGTACTTC | CASSQDGDRVWQYF
TRBJ2-2 | NA | TRBV5-1 | TRBD1 | TGCGCCAGCAGCCGTCGACAGGGGTTTGCGAACACCGGGGAGCTGTTTTTT | CASSRRQGFANTGELFF
TRBJ1-1 | NA | TRBV6-5 | NA | TGTGCCAGCGGGGCAGTCCTCGTGTCTGAAGCTTTCTTT | CASGAVLVSEAFF
TRBJ1-1 | NA | TRBV15 | NA | TGTGCCACCAGCGATCAGTTGAACACTGAAGCTTTCTTT | CATSDQLNTEAFF
TRBJ1-2 | NA | TRBV5-4 | NA | TGTGCCAGCAGCTTGGATCCAGGCTCTAACTATGGCTACACCTTC | CASSLDPGSNYGYTF
TRBJ1-2 | NA | TRBV10-2 | NA | TGCGCCAGCAACCGGAGGGGGGGCGCGGAGGGCTACACCTTC | CASNRRGGAEGYTF